This T cell receptor beta chain originates from a study of cytomegalovirus exposure and HLA in healthy donors. Study-wide findings and caveats: A classifier reportedly called cytomegalovirus status with high sensitivity and specificity. In an earlier analysis, productive rearrangement rates for most beta V segments clustered near 87% or 30%. Further analysis was carried out later, and it showed several of the most significant clusters appearing linked to common viral pathogens. HLA alleles showed associations with about 15,000 TCR beta sequences in a later analysis, at a 0.05 false discovery rate.

A remark on this clone: The antigen is unknown.

Germline-derived CDR1 and CDR2 are ENHRY and SYGVKD. J was trimmed by 4 bases and V by 6 bases; bases with no gene match: 4. The CDR3 is made up of 15 amino acids. With 60 Vbeta and 13 Jbeta primers, the PCR was carried out. The repertoire was sequenced with immunoSEQ multiplex PCR; TCRdb's copy has only in-frame clones and lacks some. This repertoire shows 65,000 to 90,000 clones, around 75% found once; its top ten account for about 2.9%. The sequenced sample was PBMCs. The sequence was collected from a middle-aged man in good health and CMV-seronegative. The chain carries TRBV10-3 and TRBJ2-1; 12 nucleotides agree with TRBD2. The CDR3 DNA sequence: TGTGCCATCAGACCTAGCGGGGGGGAATACAATGAGCAGTTCTTC. This gives the protein CAIRPSGGEYNEQFF.